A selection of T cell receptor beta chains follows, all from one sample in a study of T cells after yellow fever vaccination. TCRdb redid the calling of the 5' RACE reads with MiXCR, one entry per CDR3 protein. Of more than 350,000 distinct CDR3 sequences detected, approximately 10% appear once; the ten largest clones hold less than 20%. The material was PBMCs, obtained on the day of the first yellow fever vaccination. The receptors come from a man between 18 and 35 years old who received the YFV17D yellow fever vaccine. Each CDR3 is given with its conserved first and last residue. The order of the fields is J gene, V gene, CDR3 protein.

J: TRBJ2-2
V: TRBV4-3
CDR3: CASSRPPSSYSNTGELFF

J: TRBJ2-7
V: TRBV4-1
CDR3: CASSQDDREPYEQYF

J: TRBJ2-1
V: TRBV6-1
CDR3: CASSPWRDRGEGEQFF

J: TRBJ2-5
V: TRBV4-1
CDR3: CASSQDHATLDSETQYF

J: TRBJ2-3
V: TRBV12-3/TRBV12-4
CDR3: CASSFPGFTSTDTQYF

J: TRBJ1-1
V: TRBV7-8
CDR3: CASSLMQEAFF

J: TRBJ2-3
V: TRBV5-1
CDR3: CASSLDLAAALRTDTQYF

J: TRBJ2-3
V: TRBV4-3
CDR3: CASSRSGDSDTQYF

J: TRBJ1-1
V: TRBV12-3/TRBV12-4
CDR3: CASSIGQGIGAFF

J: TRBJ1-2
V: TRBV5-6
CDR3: CASSWRGQGTHGYTF

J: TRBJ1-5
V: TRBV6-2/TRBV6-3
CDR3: CASRDIGGLQPQHF

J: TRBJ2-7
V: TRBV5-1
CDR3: CASSVDPSSYEQYF

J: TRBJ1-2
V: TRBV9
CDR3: CASSYGSAGGYTF

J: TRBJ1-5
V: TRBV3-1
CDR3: CASSQVSGGGQPQHF

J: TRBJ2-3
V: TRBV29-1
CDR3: CSVESVPDTQYF

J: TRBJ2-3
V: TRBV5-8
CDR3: CASSSTRATDTQYF

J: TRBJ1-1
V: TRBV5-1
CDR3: CASSLEQVNTEAFF

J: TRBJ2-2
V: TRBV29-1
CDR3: CSVESERGGFTGELFF

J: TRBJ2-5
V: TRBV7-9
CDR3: CASRRETQYF

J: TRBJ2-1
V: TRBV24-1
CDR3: CATSDPRGGGNEQFF

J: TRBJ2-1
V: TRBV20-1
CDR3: CSAGTQGGLNEQFF

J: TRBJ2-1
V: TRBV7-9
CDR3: CASSLTSGEQFF

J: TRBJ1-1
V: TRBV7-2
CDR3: CASRAWGTEAFF

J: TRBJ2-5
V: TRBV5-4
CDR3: CASSLDNRGEETQYF

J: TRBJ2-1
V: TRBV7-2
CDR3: CASSSPAGGRGNEQFF

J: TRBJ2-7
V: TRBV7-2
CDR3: CASSLVGTLYEQYF